This T cell receptor (beta chain) was recovered during a study of T cell responses to AZD1222 COVID-19 vaccine. Trimming removed 4 bases at V and 4 bases at J, with 15 bases between. CDR3 length: 14 residues. Germline CDR1 is SGHTS and CDR2 is YDEGEE. Assay used: immunoSEQ multiplex PCR; TCRdb lists only in-frame clones, some missing. Of 150,000 to 160,000 clones in the sample, 87% were seen once. The TCR was taken from an adult who received the AZD1222 COVID-19 vaccine. The V gene is TRBV5-8, the J gene TRBJ2-7; D possibly uses TRBD1 or TRBD2 (6 bases each). The sequencing used peripheral blood, collected 28 days after the second AZD1222 dose. CDR3 DNA: TGTGCCAGCAGCCCCATGGGGGGCAGGTACGAGCAGTACTTC. It is translated as CASSPMGGRYEQYF.